The present T cell receptor beta chain was sequenced within a study of high-grade serous ovarian cancer treatment subgroups. V dropped 10 bases and J dropped 6; count of bases not matched to a gene: 7. Germline CDR1 MDHEN, CDR2 SYDVKM. This CDR3 has 15 residues. The tumor samples were collected prior to definitive surgery or chemotherapy. The method was immunoSEQ multiplex PCR; TCRdb's version includes in-frame clones alone and lacks a portion of them. The sample lists approximately 500 clones; over 75% were seen once. The chain couples TRBV28 to TRBJ2-1, with 15 bases that match TRBD2. Sequencing used tumor tissue. The TCR was taken from a human donor with high-grade serous ovarian cancer. This CDR3 is CATTGGLAGGNEQFF. The CDR3 DNA sequence: TGTGCCACAACAGGGGGACTAGCGGGAGGCAATGAGCAGTTCTTC.